This TCR beta chain emerged from a study of cytomegalovirus exposure and HLA in healthy donors. Study details: T cells numbering around 170 million yielded 100 million to 120 million unique TCR beta sequences in an earlier analysis.

Use of 60 Vbeta and 13 Jbeta primers characterized the PCR. Method: immunoSEQ multiplex PCR; TCRdb's copy keeps in-frame clones and lacks some. The sample shows about 94,000 clones, roughly 80% of them seen only once. This clone was observed a handful of times. This CDR3 has 12 amino acids. V lost 5 bases and J 7 bases, leaving 12 bases between the germline ends. CDR1 is LNHNV and CDR2 is YYDKDF in the germline V gene (reference sequence). The receptor's source is a woman in her sixties in good health and CMV-seronegative. The sequenced sample was PBMCs. This chain uses TRBV15 with TRBJ2-7; weak D call: TRBD2 (5 bases). The CDR3 loop is CATSSLTGEQYF. The CDR3 region has the DNA TGTGCCACCAGCTCATTAACGGGGGAGCAGTACTTC.